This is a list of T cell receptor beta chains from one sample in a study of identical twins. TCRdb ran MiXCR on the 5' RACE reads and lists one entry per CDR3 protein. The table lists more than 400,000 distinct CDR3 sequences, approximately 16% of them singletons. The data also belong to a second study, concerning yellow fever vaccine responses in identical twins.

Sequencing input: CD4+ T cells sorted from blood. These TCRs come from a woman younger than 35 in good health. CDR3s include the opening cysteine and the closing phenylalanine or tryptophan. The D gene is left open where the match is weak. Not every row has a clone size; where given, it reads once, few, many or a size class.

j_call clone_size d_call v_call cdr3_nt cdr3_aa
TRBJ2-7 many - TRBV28 TGTGCCAGCAGGTCGACCGACAGGAATACCTACGAGCAGTACTTC CASRSTDRNTYEQYF
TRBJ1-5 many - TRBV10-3 TGTGCCATCCGGGCAGGGAGCAATCAGCCCCAGCATTTT CAIRAGSNQPQHF
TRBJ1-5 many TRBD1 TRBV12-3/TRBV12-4 TGTGCCAGCAGTTTCACGGGACAGCACCAACAGCCCCAGCATTTT CASSFTGQHQQPQHF
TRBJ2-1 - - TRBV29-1 TGCAGCGTTGATCCACTTGGGCCCTACAATGAGCAGTTCTTC CSVDPLGPYNEQFF
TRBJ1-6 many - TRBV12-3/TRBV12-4 TGTGCCAGCAGCCTATTTTCACCCCTCCACTTT CASSLFSPLHF
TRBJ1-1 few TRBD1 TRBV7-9 TGTGCCAGCAGCCCTACGACAGGGGCACTTCCCGAAGCTTTCTTT CASSPTTGALPEAFF
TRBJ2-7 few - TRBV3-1 TGTGCCAGCAGCCAAGGGACCGAGCAGTACTTC CASSQGTEQYF
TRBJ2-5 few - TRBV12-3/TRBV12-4 TGTGCCAGCAGGGGCACCTCCCCCAAAGAGACCCAGTACTTC CASRGTSPKETQYF
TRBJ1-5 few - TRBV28 TGTGCCAGCAGTTTTTTGGAAAGAGTCAATCAGCCCCAGCATTTT CASSFLERVNQPQHF
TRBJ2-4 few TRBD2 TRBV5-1 TGCGCCAGCAGCCCGGGACTAGCGGGAGCATGGTCCAAAAACATTCAGTACTTC CASSPGLAGAWSKNIQYF
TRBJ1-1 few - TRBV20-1 TGCAGTGCTAGGTGGGGTCCGAACACTGAAGCTTTCTTT CSARWGPNTEAFF
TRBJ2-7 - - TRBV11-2 TGTGCCAGCAGCTTAGACAGGCGCTACGAGCAGTACTTC CASSLDRRYEQYF
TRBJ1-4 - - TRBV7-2 TGTGCCAGCAGCCTCGACAATTCCGCAAAGAATGAAAAACTGTTTTTT CASSLDNSAKNEKLFF
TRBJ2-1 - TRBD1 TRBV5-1 TGCGCCAGCAGCGCCACAGGGGACCCCAACAATGAGCAGTTCTTC CASSATGDPNNEQFF
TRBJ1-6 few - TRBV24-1 TGTGCCACCAGTCAGGGGTTGTATTCACCCCTCCACTTT CATSQGLYSPLHF
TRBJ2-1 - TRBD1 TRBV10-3 TGTGCCTCCCTGGGACAGAATGAGCAGTTCTTC CASLGQNEQFF
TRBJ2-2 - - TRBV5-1 TGCGCCAGCAGCCGCCCAGACTCTAGCGCGAACACCGGGGAGCTGTTTTTT CASSRPDSSANTGELFF
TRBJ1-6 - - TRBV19 TGTGCCAGTAGACAACGCCGGGACGGATATAATTCACCCCTCCACTTT CASRQRRDGYNSPLHF
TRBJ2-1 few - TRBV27 TGTGCCAGCACGTACGGGCAGGGGACCTACAATGAGCAGTTCTTC CASTYGQGTYNEQFF
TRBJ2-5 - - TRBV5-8 TGTGCCAGCAAACTCGGGACGCTGGAGACCCAGTACTTC CASKLGTLETQYF
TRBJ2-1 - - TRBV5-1 TGCGCCAGCAGCTTGATACCAGGGGCCTACAATGAGCAGTTCTTC CASSLIPGAYNEQFF
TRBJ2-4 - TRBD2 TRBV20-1 TGCAGTGCAAAACTAGCGGGAGTCGACAAAAACATTCAGTACTTC CSAKLAGVDKNIQYF
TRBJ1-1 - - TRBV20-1 TGCAGTGCTAATTGGCAGGCCTTTAACACTGAAGCTTTCTTT CSANWQAFNTEAFF
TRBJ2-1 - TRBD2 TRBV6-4 TGTGCCAGCGCAAGGACTAGCCACCCCCCTTCTTACAATGAGCAGTTCTTC CASARTSHPPSYNEQFF